The subject of this entry is one TCR beta chain. Its antigen remains unknown. Under the authors' procedure: Junction-only sequences produced by ImmunoSEQ had no quality scores, so filtering differed. Only in-frame clones appear in the TCRdb table, and some are missing; sequencing was by immunoSEQ multiplex PCR. Clone size and the V and J calls come from that table; the DNA yielded D and trimming. This sample has 150,000 to 200,000 clones, with 90% to 95% found just once. The CDR3 consists of 14 residues. V lost 9 bases, J lost 5 bases, and 19 bases lay in between. Germline lookup yields CDR1 MDHEN and CDR2 SYDVKM. This entry comes from a study of shared clonotypes between healthy human individuals. General observations from the study: Some clonotypes were shared by all four sorted-subset donors, while others were not shared. The non-shared ones had lower generation probabilities than the shared ones. As a rule, naive subsets had a larger estimated richness than memory subsets.

The TCR comes from a woman under 40 in good health. The sample was naive CD4+ T cells sorted from blood. Subset: CD45RA+ positively selected. This chain joins TRBV28 and TRBJ1-1; D is perhaps TRBD1 (6 bases). The CDR3 region has the DNA TGTGCCAGTCTTACCGCACAGGGTGAGACTGAAGCTTTCTTT. It codes for CASLTAQGETEAFF.